Reported below is one T cell receptor (beta chain). Its antigen remains unidentified. This entry comes from a study of cytomegalovirus exposure and HLA in healthy donors. Study-wide results and limits: Reports described diagnosis of cytomegalovirus status by the classifier as highly specific and sensitive. Presence/absence analyses took donor sequencing depth as roughly uniform. Likely technical artifact: a cluster of highly shared sequence variants.

J gave up 4 bases and V 4 bases, and 3 bases lay outside the gene matches. This CDR3 is 13 amino acids long. CDR1 SGHDT and CDR2 YYEEEE come from the germline V gene. PCR amplification relied on 60 Vbeta primers (plus 13 Jbeta primers). The protocol was immunoSEQ multiplex PCR, while the TCRdb copy is restricted to in-frame clones and leaves out a portion. The sample lists roughly 99,000 clones, 79% seen once, with 2.5% to 3.5% in the top ten. This chain joins TRBV5-6 and TRBJ1-1; 8 positions match TRBD1. The sample consisted of PBMCs. This receptor was obtained from a male donor in good health and CMV-seropositive. CDR3 amino acids: CASSTGGPTEAFF. DNA for the CDR3: TGTGCCAGCAGCACAGGGGGTCCCACTGAAGCTTTCTTT.